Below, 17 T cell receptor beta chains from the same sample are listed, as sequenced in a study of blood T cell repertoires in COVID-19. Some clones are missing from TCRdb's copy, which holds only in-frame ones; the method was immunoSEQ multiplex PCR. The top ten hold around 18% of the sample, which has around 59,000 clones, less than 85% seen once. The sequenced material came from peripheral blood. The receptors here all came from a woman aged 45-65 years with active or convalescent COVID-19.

For the CDR3, the DNA is TGTGCCAGTAGTCTCGGACTAGCGGAGGGGGAAGAGACCCAGTACTTC. It specifies CASSLGLAEGEETQYF. The chain recombines TRBV19 with TRBJ2-5; 10 positions agree with TRBD2. The CDR3 has 16 amino acids. Germline lookup yields CDR1 LNHDA and CDR2 SQIVND (reference sequence). The trim removed 5 bases at V and 3 bases at J, leaving 9 bases unmatched.

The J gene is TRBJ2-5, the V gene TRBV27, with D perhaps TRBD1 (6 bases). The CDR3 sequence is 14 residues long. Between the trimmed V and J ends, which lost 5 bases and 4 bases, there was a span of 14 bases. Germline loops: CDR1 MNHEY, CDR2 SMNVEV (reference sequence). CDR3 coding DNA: TGTGCCAGCAGTCCACCAGGGGTTCGAGAGACCCAGTACTTC. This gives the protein CASSPPGVRETQYF.

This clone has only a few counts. CDR3 region: CASSYSPQGFPYEQYF. CDR3 DNA sequence: TGTGCCAGCAGTTACTCTCCGCAGGGCTTTCCCTACGAGCAGTACTTC. The J gene is TRBJ2-7, the V gene TRBV6-6; tentative D call: TRBD1 (5 bases). V lost 0 bases, J lost 2 bases, and 14 bases lay in between. The CDR3 contains 16 residues. Germline lookup yields CDR1 MNHNY and CDR2 SVGAGI (reference sequence).

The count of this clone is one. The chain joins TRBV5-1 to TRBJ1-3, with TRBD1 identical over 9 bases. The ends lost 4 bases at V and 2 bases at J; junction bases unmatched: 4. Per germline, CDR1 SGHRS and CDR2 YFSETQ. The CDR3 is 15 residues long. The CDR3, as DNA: TGCGCCAGCAGCGTACAGGGGGCCACTGGAAACACCATATATTTT. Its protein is CASSVQGATGNTIYF.

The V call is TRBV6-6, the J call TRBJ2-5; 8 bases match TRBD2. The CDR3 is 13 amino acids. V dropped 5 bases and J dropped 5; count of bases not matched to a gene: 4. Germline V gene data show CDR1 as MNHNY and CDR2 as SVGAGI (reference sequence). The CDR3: CASSGAGEETQYF. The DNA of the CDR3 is TGTGCCAGCAGTGGAGCGGGAGAGGAGACCCAGTACTTC.

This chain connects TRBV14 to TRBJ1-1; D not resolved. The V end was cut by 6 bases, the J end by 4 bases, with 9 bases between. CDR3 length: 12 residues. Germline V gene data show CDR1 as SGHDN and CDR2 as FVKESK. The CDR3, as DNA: TGTGCCAGCAGTCACTTTGTCACTGAAGCTTTCTTT. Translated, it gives CASSHFVTEAFF.

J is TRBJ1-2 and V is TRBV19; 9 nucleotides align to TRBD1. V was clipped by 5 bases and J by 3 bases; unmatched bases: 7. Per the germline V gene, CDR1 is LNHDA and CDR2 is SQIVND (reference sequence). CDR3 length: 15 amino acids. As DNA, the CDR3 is TGTGCCAGTAGTCCAGCGGACAGGGGTTACTATGGCTACACCTTC. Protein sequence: CASSPADRGYYGYTF.

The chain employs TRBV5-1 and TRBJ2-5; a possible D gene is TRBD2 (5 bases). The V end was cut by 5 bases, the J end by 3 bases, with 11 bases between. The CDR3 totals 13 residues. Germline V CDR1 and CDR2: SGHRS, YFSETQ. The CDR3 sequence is CASRLDVKETQYF. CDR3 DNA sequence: TGCGCCAGCAGACTAGACGTTAAAGAGACCCAGTACTTC.

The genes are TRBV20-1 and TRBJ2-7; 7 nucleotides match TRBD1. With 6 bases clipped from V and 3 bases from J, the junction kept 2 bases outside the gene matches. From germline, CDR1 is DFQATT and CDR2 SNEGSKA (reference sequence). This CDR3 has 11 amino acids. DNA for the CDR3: TGCAGTGCCACAGGGGACTACGAGCAGTACTTC. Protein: CSATGDYEQYF.

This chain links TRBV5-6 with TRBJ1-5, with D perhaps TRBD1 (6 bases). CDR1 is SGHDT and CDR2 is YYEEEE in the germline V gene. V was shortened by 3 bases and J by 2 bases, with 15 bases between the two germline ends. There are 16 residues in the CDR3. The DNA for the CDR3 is TGTGCCAGCAGCTACTGGACAGCGGCGGGCAATCAGCCCCAGCATTTT. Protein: CASSYWTAAGNQPQHF.

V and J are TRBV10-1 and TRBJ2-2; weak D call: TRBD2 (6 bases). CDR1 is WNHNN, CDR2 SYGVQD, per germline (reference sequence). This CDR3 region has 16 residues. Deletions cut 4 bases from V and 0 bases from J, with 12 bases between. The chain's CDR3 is CASSAPGSPNTGELFF. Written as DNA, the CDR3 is TGCGCCAGCAGTGCCCCCGGGAGTCCGAACACCGGGGAGCTGTTTTTT.

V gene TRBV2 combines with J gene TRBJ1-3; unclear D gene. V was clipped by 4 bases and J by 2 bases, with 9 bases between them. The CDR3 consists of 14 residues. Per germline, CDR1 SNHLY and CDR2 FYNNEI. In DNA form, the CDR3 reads TGTGCCAGCAGTGCCGAGATGGCTGGAAACACCATATATTTT. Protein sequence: CASSAEMAGNTIYF.

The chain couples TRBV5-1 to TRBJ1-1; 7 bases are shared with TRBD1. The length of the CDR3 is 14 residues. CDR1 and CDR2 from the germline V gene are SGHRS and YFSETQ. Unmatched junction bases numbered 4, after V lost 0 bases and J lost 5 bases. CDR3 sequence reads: CASSLGGGRTEAFF. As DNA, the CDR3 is TGCGCCAGCAGCTTGGGAGGGGGCCGTACTGAAGCTTTCTTT.

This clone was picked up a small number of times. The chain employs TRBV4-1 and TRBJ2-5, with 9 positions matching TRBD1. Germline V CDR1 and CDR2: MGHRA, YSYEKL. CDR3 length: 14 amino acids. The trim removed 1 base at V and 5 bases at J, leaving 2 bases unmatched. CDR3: CASSQATGGETQYF. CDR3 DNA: TGCGCCAGCAGCCAAGCGACAGGGGGGGAGACCCAGTACTTC.

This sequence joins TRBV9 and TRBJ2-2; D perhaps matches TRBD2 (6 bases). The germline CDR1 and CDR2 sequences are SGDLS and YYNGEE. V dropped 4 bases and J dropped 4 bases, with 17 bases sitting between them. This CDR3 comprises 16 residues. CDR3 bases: TGTGCCAGCAGCCCCTGGAGGGAGACCATCACCGGGGAGCTGTTTTTT. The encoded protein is CASSPWRETITGELFF.

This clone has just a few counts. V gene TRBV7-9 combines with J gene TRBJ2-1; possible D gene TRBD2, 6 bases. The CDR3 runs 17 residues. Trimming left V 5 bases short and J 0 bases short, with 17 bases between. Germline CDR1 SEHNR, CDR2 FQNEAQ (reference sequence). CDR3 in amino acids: CASSPLDYLSSYNEQFF. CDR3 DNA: TGTGCCAGCAGCCCGTTGGACTACCTTAGCTCCTACAATGAGCAGTTCTTC. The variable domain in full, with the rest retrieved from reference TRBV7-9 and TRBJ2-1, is DTGVSQNPRHKITKRGQNVTFRCDPISEHNRLYWYRQTLGQGPEFLTYFQNEAQLEKSRLLSDRFSAERPKGSFSTLEIQRTEQGDSAMYLCASSPLDYLSSYNEQFFGPGTRLTVL.

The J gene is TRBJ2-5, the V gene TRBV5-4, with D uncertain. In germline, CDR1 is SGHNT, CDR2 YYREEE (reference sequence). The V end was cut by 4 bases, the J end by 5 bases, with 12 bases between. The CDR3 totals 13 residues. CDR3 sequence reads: CASSPKGAETQYF. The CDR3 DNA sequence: TGTGCCAGCAGCCCCAAAGGAGCGGAGACCCAGTACTTC.